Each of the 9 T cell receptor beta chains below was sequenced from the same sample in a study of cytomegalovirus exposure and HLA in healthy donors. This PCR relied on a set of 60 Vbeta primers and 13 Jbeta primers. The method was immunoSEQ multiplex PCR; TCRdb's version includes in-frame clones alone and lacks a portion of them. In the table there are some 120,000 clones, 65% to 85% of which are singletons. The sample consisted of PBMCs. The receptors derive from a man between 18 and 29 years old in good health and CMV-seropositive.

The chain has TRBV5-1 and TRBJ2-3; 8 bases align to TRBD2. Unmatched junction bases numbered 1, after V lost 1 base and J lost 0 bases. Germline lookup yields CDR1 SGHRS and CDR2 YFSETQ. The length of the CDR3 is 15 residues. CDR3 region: CASSLTSGSTDTQYF. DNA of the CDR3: TGCGCCAGCAGCTTGACTAGCGGTAGCACAGATACGCAGTATTTT.

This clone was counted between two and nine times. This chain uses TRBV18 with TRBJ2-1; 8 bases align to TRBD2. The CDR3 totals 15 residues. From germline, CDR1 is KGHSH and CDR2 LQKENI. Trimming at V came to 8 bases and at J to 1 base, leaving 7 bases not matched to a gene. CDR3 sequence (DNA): TGTGCCAGCAACTCTATAGCGGGATCCTACAATGAGCAGTTCTTC. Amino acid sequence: CASNSIAGSYNEQFF.

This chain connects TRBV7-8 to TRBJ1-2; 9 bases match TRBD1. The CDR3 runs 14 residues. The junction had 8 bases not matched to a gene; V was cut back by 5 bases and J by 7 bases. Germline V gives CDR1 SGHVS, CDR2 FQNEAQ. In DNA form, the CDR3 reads TGTGCCAGCAGCCTGGGACAGGGCGGCGTTGGCTACACCTTC. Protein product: CASSLGQGGVGYTF.

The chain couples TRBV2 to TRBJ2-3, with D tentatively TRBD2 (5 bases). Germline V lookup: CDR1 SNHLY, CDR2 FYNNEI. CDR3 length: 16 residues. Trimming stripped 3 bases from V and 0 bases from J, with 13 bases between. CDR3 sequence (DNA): TGTGCCAGCAGTGACGGTCAAGCGGAAAGCACAGATACGCAGTATTTT. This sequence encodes CASSDGQAESTDTQYF.

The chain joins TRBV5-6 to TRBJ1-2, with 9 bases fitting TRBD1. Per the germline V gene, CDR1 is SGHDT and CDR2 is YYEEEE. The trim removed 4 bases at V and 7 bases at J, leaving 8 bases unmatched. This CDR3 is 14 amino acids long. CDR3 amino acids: CASSTITGGAGYTF. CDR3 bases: TGTGCCAGCAGCACAATCACAGGGGGCGCTGGCTACACCTTC.

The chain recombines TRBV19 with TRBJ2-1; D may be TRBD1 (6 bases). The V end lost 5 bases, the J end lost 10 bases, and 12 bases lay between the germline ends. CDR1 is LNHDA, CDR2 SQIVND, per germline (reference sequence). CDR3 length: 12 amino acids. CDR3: CASSPGQPEQFF. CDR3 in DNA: TGTGCCAGTAGTCCGGGACAACCCGAGCAGTTCTTC.

The CDR3 reads CASSGLAGGKNTQYF. CDR3 nucleotides: TGTGCCAGCAGTGGTCTAGCGGGAGGGAAGAATACCCAGTACTTC. V and J are TRBV2 and TRBJ2-5; 12 bases fit TRBD2. The CDR3 loop spans 15 amino acids. With 4 bases clipped from V and 8 bases from J, the junction kept 8 bases outside the gene matches. Germline V gene lookup returns CDR1 SNHLY and CDR2 FYNNEI. The full variable domain, with the rest looked up from reference TRBV2 and TRBJ2-5, is EPEVTQTPSHQVTQMGQEVILRCVPISNHLYFYWYRQILGQKVEFLVSFYNNEISEKSEIFDDQFSVERPDGSNFTLKIRSTKLEDSAMYFCASSGLAGGKNTQYFGPGTRLLVL.

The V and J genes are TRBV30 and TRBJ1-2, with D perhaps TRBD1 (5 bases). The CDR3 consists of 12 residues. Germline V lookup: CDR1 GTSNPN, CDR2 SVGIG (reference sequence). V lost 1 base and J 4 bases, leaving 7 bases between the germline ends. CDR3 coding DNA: TGTGCCTGGAGTGCCACAGGCTATGGCTACACCTTC. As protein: CAWSATGYGYTF.

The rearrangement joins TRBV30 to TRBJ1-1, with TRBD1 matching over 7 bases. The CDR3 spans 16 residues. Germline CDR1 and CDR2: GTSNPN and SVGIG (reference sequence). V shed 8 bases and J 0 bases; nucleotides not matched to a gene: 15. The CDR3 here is CAGTDRVVRLNTEAFF. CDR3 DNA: TGTGCCGGGACCGACAGGGTGGTTCGGTTGAACACTGAAGCTTTCTTT.